The rows below give T cell receptor beta chains drawn from one sample of a study of neurological immune-mediated disorders. TCRdb passed the 5' RACE reads through MiXCR, listing each CDR3 protein once. The sample yields some 77,000 distinct CDR3 sequences, about 9.4% seen once. Sequenced sample: PBMCs. These TCRs come from a man aged 45-60 years in good health. Both conserved end residues are part of each CDR3. D genes are given only for firm matches. The size entry is marked missing in some rows and otherwise reads once, few, many or a size class.

clone size: many; D gene: TRBD1; J gene: TRBJ1-5; V gene: TRBV2; CDR3 DNA: TGTGCCAGCAGTCGAGGACAGGGGGCGGATCAGCCCCAGCATTTT; CDR3 protein: CASSRGQGADQPQHF
clone size: many; D gene: .; J gene: TRBJ2-5; V gene: TRBV12-3/TRBV12-4; CDR3 DNA: TGTGCCAGCAGTTCCCCATGGGGAGAGACCCAGTACTTC; CDR3 protein: CASSSPWGETQYF
clone size: few; D gene: .; J gene: TRBJ2-1; V gene: TRBV7-9; CDR3 DNA: TGTGCCGGCGGAGGGGGGGCCCCCTACAATGAGCAGTTCTTC; CDR3 protein: CAGGGGAPYNEQFF
clone size: many; D gene: TRBD1; J gene: TRBJ2-3; V gene: TRBV28; CDR3 DNA: TGTGCCAGCAGTCTACAGGGGGCAGATACGCAGTATTTT; CDR3 protein: CASSLQGADTQYF
clone size: many; D gene: TRBD1; J gene: TRBJ1-3; V gene: TRBV18; CDR3 DNA: TGTGCCAGCTCACTCGACAGGGCTGGAAACACCATATATTTT; CDR3 protein: CASSLDRAGNTIYF
clone size: .; D gene: .; J gene: TRBJ2-7; V gene: TRBV5-1; CDR3 DNA: TGCGCCAGCATCACAACCCCTATCTCGGTCTCCTACGAACAGTACTTC; CDR3 protein: CASITTPISVSYEQYF
clone size: once; D gene: .; J gene: TRBJ1-2; V gene: TRBV7-2; CDR3 DNA: TGTTCCAACAGCCGGGACCGCGGAAACTATGGCTACACCTTC; CDR3 protein: CSNSRDRGNYGYTF
clone size: many; D gene: TRBD1; J gene: TRBJ2-7; V gene: TRBV29-1; CDR3 DNA: TGCAGCGTTTACCGGGAGCGGGGGACAGGGGGCTACGAGCAGTACTTC; CDR3 protein: CSVYRERGTGGYEQYF
clone size: many; D gene: TRBD2; J gene: TRBJ2-3; V gene: TRBV6-5; CDR3 DNA: TGTGCCAGCAGGGGGGCCATCGGAGCGGGAGACACCACAGATACGCAGTATTTT; CDR3 protein: CASRGAIGAGDTTDTQYF
clone size: many; D gene: .; J gene: TRBJ1-3; V gene: TRBV28; CDR3 DNA: TGTGCCAGCAGTTTGGGGGGACCCCGCGGAAACACCATATATTTT; CDR3 protein: CASSLGGPRGNTIYF
clone size: many; D gene: .; J gene: TRBJ2-7; V gene: TRBV20-1; CDR3 DNA: TGCAGTGCTAGAGTGCCGGACAGAACCTACGAGCAGTACTTC; CDR3 protein: CSARVPDRTYEQYF
clone size: many; D gene: .; J gene: TRBJ2-3; V gene: TRBV20-1; CDR3 DNA: TGCAGTGCTAGTGCTAAGAACGGGCCTACGCAGTATTTT; CDR3 protein: CSASAKNGPTQYF
clone size: many; D gene: .; J gene: TRBJ2-6; V gene: TRBV4-1; CDR3 DNA: TGCGCCAGCAGCCAAGTCGGGGTGTGGGGAAGCTCTGGGGCCAACGTCCTGACTTTC; CDR3 protein: CASSQVGVWGSSGANVLTF